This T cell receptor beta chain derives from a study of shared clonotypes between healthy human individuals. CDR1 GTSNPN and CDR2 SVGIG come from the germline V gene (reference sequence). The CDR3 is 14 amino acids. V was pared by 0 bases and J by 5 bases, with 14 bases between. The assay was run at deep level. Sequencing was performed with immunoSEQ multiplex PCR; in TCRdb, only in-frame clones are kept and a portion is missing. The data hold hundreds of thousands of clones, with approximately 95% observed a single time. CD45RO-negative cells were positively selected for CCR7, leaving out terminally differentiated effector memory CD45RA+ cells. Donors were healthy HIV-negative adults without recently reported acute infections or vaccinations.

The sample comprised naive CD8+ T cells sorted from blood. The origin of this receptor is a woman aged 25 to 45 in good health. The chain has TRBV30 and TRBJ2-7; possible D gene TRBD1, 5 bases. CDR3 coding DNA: TGTGCCTGGAGTGTATCAGGGTTAAGCGACGAGCAGTACTTC. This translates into CAWSVSGLSDEQYF. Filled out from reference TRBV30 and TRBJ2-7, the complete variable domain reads SQTIHQWPATLVQPVGSPLSLECTVEGTSNPNLYWYRQAAGRGLQLLFYSVGIGQISSEVPQNLSASRPQDRQFILSSKKLLLSDSGFYLCAWSVSGLSDEQYFGPGTRLTVT.